Listed here are 23 T cell receptor beta chains from one sample, sequenced in a study of T cell responses to AZD1222 COVID-19 vaccine. Method: immunoSEQ multiplex PCR; TCRdb's copy keeps in-frame clones and lacks some. The data contain more than 140,000 clones, approximately 88% of them singletons. The source was peripheral blood, collected on day 0 of AZD1222 vaccination. Receptor source: an adult in good health.

The chain is built from TRBV30 and TRBJ1-1, with D possibly TRBD1 on 6 matching bases. The ends were cut back, 2 bases at V and 5 bases at J, with 6 bases in the middle. Germline CDR1 reads GTSNPN; CDR2 reads SVGIG (reference sequence). There are 11 residues in the CDR3. CDR3 protein: CAWSRGTEAFF. The DNA for the CDR3 is TGTGCCTGGAGTAGGGGGACTGAAGCTTTCTTT.

The gene calls are TRBV7-2 and TRBJ1-5; TRBD1 matches 7 bases. The germline gives CDR1 SGHTA, CDR2 FQGNSA. The CDR3 sequence is 14 residues long. V was clipped by 3 bases and J by 4 bases; unmatched bases: 3. The CDR3 is CASSLTGLNQPQHF. Written as DNA, the CDR3 is TGTGCCAGCAGCTTGACAGGGCTTAATCAGCCCCAGCATTTT. Based on the CDR3 plus reference TRBV7-2 and TRBJ1-5, the full variable domain is GAGVSQSPSNKVTEKGKDVELRCDPISGHTALYWYRQSLGQGLEFLIYFQGNSAPDKSGLPSDRFSAERTGGSVSTLTIQRTQQEDSAVYLCASSLTGLNQPQHFGDGTRLSIL.

This clone was counted a few times. The chain uses TRBV27 and TRBJ1-3; no clear D. The CDR3 totals 14 residues. V was pared by 7 bases and J by 2 bases, with 12 bases between. CDR1 is MNHEY, CDR2 SMNVEV, per germline (reference sequence). The CDR3 nucleotides are TGTGCCAGCAATGAGGAAAAGACTGGAAACACCATATATTTT. It encodes CASNEEKTGNTIYF.

This rearrangement joins TRBV27 to TRBJ1-5, with D perhaps TRBD1 (6 bases). The germline V gene encodes CDR1 MNHEY and CDR2 SMNVEV (reference sequence). The CDR3 spans 17 residues. Trimming removed 4 bases from V and 1 base from J, with 17 bases in between. The CDR3 DNA follows: TGTGCCAGCAGTTCCGCAGGGGAGGCCTTGAGCAATCAGCCCCAGCATTTT. Its protein product is CASSSAGEALSNQPQHF.

By its share, this clone is medium-sized (0.01 to 0.1%). This chain connects TRBV7-9 to TRBJ2-1, with TRBD2 identical over 8 bases. Germline values: CDR1 SEHNR, CDR2 FQNEAQ (reference sequence). With 8 bases clipped from V and 4 bases from J, the junction kept 7 bases outside the gene matches. The CDR3 spans 14 residues. In nucleotides, the CDR3 is TGTGCCAGCGGGTTAGCGGGATCTTACAATGAGCAGTTCTTC. Its translation is CASGLAGSYNEQFF.

This chain connects TRBV28 to TRBJ1-2, with 11 bases that match TRBD1. Looked up from germline, CDR1 is MDHEN and CDR2 is SYDVKM. The CDR3 is made up of 16 amino acids. With V trimmed by 5 bases and J by 5 bases, 10 bases remained unmatched. The CDR3 protein is CASSPGTGGGYYGYTF. CDR3 in DNA: TGTGCCAGCAGTCCCGGGACAGGGGGAGGATATTATGGCTACACCTTC.

The chain links TRBV9 to TRBJ1-1; D is ambiguous. The CDR3 runs 12 residues. V lost 0 bases and J 4 bases, leaving 4 bases between the germline ends. Germline assignment: CDR1 SGDLS and CDR2 YYNGEE. The CDR3 bases are TGTGCCAGCAGCGTAGGAGGCACTGAAGCTTTCTTT. It encodes CASSVGGTEAFF.

This chain uses TRBV4-2 with TRBJ1-3; perhaps TRBD1 as D (5 bases). CDR3 length equals 15 residues. Germline loops: CDR1 LGHNA, CDR2 YNFKEQ. Trimming took 0 bases from V and 7 from J, leaving 13 bases between them. CDR3 sequence (DNA): TGTGCCAGCAGCCAAGAAGAGGGCAGGGTCAACACCATATATTTT. Residues: CASSQEEGRVNTIYF.

The chain carries TRBV7-3 and TRBJ2-1; D is possibly TRBD2 (6 bases). The V end lost 3 bases, the J end lost 7 bases, and 10 bases lay between the germline ends. CDR3 length: 13 amino acids. From germline, CDR1 is SGHTA and CDR2 FQGTGA. The CDR3 spells CASSFTSRNEQFF. As DNA, the CDR3 is TGTGCCAGCAGCTTTACTAGCAGGAATGAGCAGTTCTTC.

This clone was picked up one time. This chain joins TRBV27 and TRBJ1-5; no definite D call. This CDR3 has 17 amino acids. The germline V gene has CDR1 MNHEY and CDR2 SMNVEV (reference sequence). With 3 bases removed from V and 0 bases from J, the gap between germline ends came to 15 bases. The CDR3 nucleotides read TGTGCCAGCAGTTTTCAGGCTTTCGCAGATAGCAATCAGCCCCAGCATTTT. As protein: CASSFQAFADSNQPQHF.

This chain joins TRBV6-4 and TRBJ1-2; no clear D. Trimming removed 7 bases from V and 5 bases from J, with 8 bases in between. Germline-derived CDR1 and CDR2 are MRHNA and SNTAGT. The CDR3 is 11 residues long. CDR3 nucleotides: TGTGCCAGCAAGCAGACGTATGGCTACACCTTC. Translated, it gives CASKQTYGYTF.

V and J are TRBV7-2 and TRBJ2-7, with 9 bases matching TRBD2. The germline CDR1 and CDR2 sequences are SGHTA and FQGNSA. With V trimmed by 5 bases and J by 2 bases, 7 bases remained unmatched. The CDR3 runs to 15 residues. DNA for the CDR3: TGTGCCAGCAGCACACTAGCGGGTCCTACCTACGAGCAGTACTTC. It translates to CASSTLAGPTYEQYF.

The count of this clone is one. The CDR3 loop reads CASSPLQGKRGSPLHF. In DNA form, the CDR3 reads TGTGCCAGCAGTCCTCTACAGGGTAAACGGGGTTCACCCCTCCACTTT. The chain links TRBV28 to TRBJ1-6; D possibly corresponds to TRBD1 (6 bases). Germline V gene sequence: CDR1 MDHEN, CDR2 SYDVKM. This CDR3 has 16 residues. Trimming took off 5 bases at V and 9 bases at J, with 20 bases between the two ends.

This rearrangement joins TRBV5-1 to TRBJ1-2; TRBD1 agrees at 10 bases. Unmatched junction bases numbered 1, after V lost 4 bases and J lost 1 base. The germline gives CDR1 SGHRS, CDR2 YFSETQ. The CDR3 contains 14 residues. Written as DNA, the CDR3 is TGCGCCAGCAGCAGGGACAGGGGTAACTATGGCTACACCTTC. Its protein product is CASSRDRGNYGYTF.

The chain recombines TRBV19 with TRBJ1-2, with 7 bases matching TRBD1. The CDR3 contains 13 residues. Trimming removed 3 bases from V and 8 bases from J; junction bases left unmatched: 6. From germline, CDR1 is LNHDA and CDR2 SQIVND (reference sequence). CDR3 sequence: CASSIDRVSGYTF. The CDR3 nucleotides are TGTGCCAGTAGTATCGACAGGGTCTCGGGCTACACCTTC.

The chain uses TRBV27 and TRBJ1-2; no definite D call. CDR3 size: 16 residues. Germline CDR1 is MNHEY and CDR2 is SMNVEV (reference sequence). V lost 0 bases to trimming and J lost 4 bases, with 15 bases between them. Written as DNA, the CDR3 is TGTGCCAGCAGTTTATCGGGAATTGCCGGCGCCTATGGCTACACCTTC. Its translation is CASSLSGIAGAYGYTF.

The V gene is TRBV5-6, the J gene TRBJ1-2; D is unresolved. The germline gives CDR1 SGHDT, CDR2 YYEEEE. Trimming removed 6 bases at V and 1 base at J, with 13 bases between. The CDR3 is made up of 14 amino acids. The CDR3, as DNA: TGTGCCAGCACGCCGGAGGGTCTTAACTATGGCTACACCTTC. Residues: CASTPEGLNYGYTF. The full variable domain, its missing parts supplied by reference TRBV5-6 and TRBJ1-2, is DAGVTQSPTHLIKTRGQQVTLRCSPKSGHDTVSWYQQALGQGPQFIFQYYEEEERQRGNFPDRFSGHQFPNYSSELNVNALLLGDSALYLCASTPEGLNYGYTFGSGTRLTVV.

This clone showed up just once. J is TRBJ1-3 and V is TRBV28; a weak D match, TRBD1 (6 bases). Trimming pared 2 bases from V and 10 bases from J, leaving 15 bases between. This CDR3 is built from 14 residues. The germline CDR1 and CDR2 sequences are MDHEN and SYDVKM. CDR3 in DNA: TGTGCCAGCAGTTTAGTACAGGGAGGGAGGACCATATATTTT. This encodes CASSLVQGGRTIYF.

The chain carries TRBV24-1 and TRBJ2-1, with 9 bases fitting TRBD1. V was pared by 7 bases and J by 6 bases, with 9 bases of the junction left unmatched. The length of the CDR3 is 15 residues. The germline gives CDR1 KGHDR, CDR2 SFDVKD. For the CDR3, the DNA is TGTGCCACCAGGAAGTCCGGGACAGGGTCCAATGAGCAGTTCTTC. Translation: CATRKSGTGSNEQFF.

The chain uses TRBV27 and TRBJ1-1; 7 positions match TRBD1. This CDR3 contains 12 residues. The trim removed 8 bases at V and 0 bases at J, leaving 0 bases unmatched. Germline assignment: CDR1 MNHEY and CDR2 SMNVEV (reference sequence). CDR3 protein: CASGQVNTEAFF. In DNA, the CDR3 is TGTGCCAGCGGACAGGTGAACACTGAAGCTTTCTTT.

The V call is TRBV28, the J call TRBJ2-5; TRBD1 might be the D (6 bases). V was pared by 10 bases and J by 5 bases, with 17 bases between. The length of the CDR3 is 13 residues. Germline CDR1 and CDR2: MDHEN and SYDVKM. The CDR3 bases are TGTGCCACTCTACTAGGGGGTTCGGAGACCCAGTACTTC. This gives the protein CATLLGGSETQYF.

The chain combines TRBV6-5 with TRBJ2-2, with D unclear. Trimming left V 0 bases short and J 6 bases short, with 14 bases between. CDR1 is MNHEY, CDR2 SVGAGI, per germline. The CDR3 extends over 16 amino acids. The CDR3 loop reads CASSYSIIGLSGELFF. The CDR3 DNA sequence: TGTGCCAGCAGTTACTCGATTATTGGTTTGTCCGGGGAGCTGTTTTTT.

The V gene is TRBV3-1 (or the pseudogene TRBV3-2), the J gene TRBJ2-7; 10 bases fit TRBD2. This CDR3 region has 18 residues. Trimming at V came to 5 bases and at J to 0 bases, leaving 13 bases not matched to a gene. Per germline, CDR1 LGHDT and CDR2 YNNKEL (reference sequence). This CDR3 reads CASSARTSGLPNSYEQYF. The CDR3 region has the DNA TGTGCCAGCAGCGCTCGGACTAGCGGACTACCCAACTCCTACGAGCAGTACTTC.